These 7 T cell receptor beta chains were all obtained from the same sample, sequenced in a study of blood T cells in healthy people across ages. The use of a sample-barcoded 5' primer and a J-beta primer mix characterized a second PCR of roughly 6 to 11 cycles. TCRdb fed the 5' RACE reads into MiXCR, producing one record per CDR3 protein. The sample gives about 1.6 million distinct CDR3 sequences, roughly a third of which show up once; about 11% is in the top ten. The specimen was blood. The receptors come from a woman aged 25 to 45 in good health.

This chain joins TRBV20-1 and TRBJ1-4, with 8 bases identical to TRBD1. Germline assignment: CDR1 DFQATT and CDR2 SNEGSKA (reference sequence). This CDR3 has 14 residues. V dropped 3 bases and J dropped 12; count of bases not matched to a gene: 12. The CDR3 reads CSARARDRLRELFF. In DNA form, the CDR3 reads TGCAGTGCTAGGGCCCGGGACAGGTTGAGAGAACTGTTTTTT.

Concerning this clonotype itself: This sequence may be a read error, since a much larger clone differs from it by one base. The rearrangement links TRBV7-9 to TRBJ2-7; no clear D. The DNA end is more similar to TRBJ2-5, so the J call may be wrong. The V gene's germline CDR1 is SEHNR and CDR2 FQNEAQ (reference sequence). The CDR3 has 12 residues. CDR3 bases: TGTGCCAGCAGCTTAGATGTGGAGACCCAGTACTTC. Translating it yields CASSLDVETQYF.

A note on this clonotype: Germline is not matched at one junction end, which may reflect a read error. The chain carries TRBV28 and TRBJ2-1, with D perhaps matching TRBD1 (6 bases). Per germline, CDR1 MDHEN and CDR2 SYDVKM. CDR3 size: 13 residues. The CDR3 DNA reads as TGTGCCTGCAGCGGACAGCTCCCCAATGAGCAGTTCTTC. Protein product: CACSGQLPNEQFF.

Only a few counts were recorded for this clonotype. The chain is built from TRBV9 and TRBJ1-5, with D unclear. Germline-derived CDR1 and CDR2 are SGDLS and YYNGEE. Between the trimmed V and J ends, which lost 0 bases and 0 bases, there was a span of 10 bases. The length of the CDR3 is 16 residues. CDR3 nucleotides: TGTGCCAGCAGCGTAGTGAGCAGGCCTAGCAATCAGCCCCAGCATTTT. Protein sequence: CASSVVSRPSNQPQHF.

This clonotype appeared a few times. The CDR3 DNA sequence: TGTGCCATCAGTGAGGCTAGCGGGGGGTGGGATGAGCAGTTCTTC. Protein sequence: CAISEASGGWDEQFF. The chain employs TRBV10-3 and TRBJ2-1; TRBD2 aligns across 11 bases. V gave up 2 bases and J gave up 8 bases; unmatched junction bases: 5. The CDR3 is 15 residues long. From germline, CDR1 is ENHRY and CDR2 SYGVKD.

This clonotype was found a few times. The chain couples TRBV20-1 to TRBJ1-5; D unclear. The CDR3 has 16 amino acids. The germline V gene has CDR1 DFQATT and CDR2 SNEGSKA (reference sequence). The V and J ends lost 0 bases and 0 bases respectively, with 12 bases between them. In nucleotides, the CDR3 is TGCAGTGCTAGAGACCCCCGGGCCGGTAGCAATCAGCCCCAGCATTTT. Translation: CSARDPRAGSNQPQHF.

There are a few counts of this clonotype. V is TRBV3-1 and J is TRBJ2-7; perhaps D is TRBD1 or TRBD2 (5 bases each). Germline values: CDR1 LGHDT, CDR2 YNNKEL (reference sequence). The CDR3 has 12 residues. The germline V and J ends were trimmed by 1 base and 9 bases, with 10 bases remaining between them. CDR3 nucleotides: TGTGCCAGCAGCCAAGGGGGGAAGAGGCAGTACTTC. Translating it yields CASSQGGKRQYF.